This TCR beta chain was recovered during a study of blood T cell repertoires in COVID-19. The authors' processing: The assay estimated nucleated cells by amplifying reference gene primers. Assay used: immunoSEQ multiplex PCR; TCRdb lists only in-frame clones, some missing. V and J calls and clone size come straight from that table; D and trimming were deduced from the DNA. Among about 220,000 clones listed, 83% were seen once. The sequencing input was peripheral blood. The source of this sequence is a woman aged 40 to 49 with active or convalescent COVID-19.

The CDR3 DNA sequence: TGTGCCAGCAGTCTGACAGGGACCTACTCCTACGAGCAGTACTTC. Its translation is CASSLTGTYSYEQYF. The gene calls are TRBV6-5 and TRBJ2-7; TRBD1 matches at 7 bases. The CDR3 loop spans 15 amino acids. The germline V gene encodes CDR1 MNHEY and CDR2 SVGAGI. V lost 5 bases and J lost 0; bases outside the gene matches: 7.